This is a list of T cell receptor beta chains from one sample in a study of CD8+ T cells in alopecia areata. Only in-frame clones appear in the TCRdb table, and some are missing; sequencing was by immunoSEQ multiplex PCR. The sample has 75,000 to 80,000 clones, approximately 66% seen once; the top ten hold roughly a quarter. The sequencing here drew on CD8+ T cells sorted from blood, taken at week 24, from a patient treated with tofacitinib. Receptors originate from a human donor with alopecia areata. Each CDR3 is given with its conserved first and last residue. A D gene is named only where the DNA matches it firmly. A clone size is listed for some rows: how often the clone was seen (once, few, many), or a class if it is expanded.

v_gene: TRBV29-1
d_gene: .
abundance: few
j_gene: TRBJ2-7
CDR3aa: CSVTESRSSYEQYF
CDR3nt: TGCAGCGTGACGGAGAGCCGGAGCTCCTACGAGCAGTACTTC

v_gene: TRBV4-3
d_gene: .
abundance: .
j_gene: TRBJ2-6
CDR3aa: CASSQNPGANVLTF
CDR3nt: TGCGCCAGCAGCCAAAACCCTGGGGCCAACGTCCTGACTTTC

v_gene: TRBV25-1
d_gene: TRBD1
abundance: .
j_gene: TRBJ2-7
CDR3aa: CASRGNRGYEQYF
CDR3nt: TGTGCCAGCAGGGGGAACAGGGGGTACGAGCAGTACTTC

v_gene: TRBV27
d_gene: .
abundance: .
j_gene: TRBJ1-1
CDR3aa: CASRGDRDDAYTEAFF
CDR3nt: TGTGCCAGCAGGGGGGATAGGGACGACGCGTACACTGAAGCTTTCTTT

v_gene: TRBV11-2
d_gene: .
abundance: .
j_gene: TRBJ1-1
CDR3aa: CASSFSGPEAFF
CDR3nt: TGTGCCAGCAGCTTCTCGGGGCCTGAAGCTTTCTTT

v_gene: TRBV7-3
d_gene: TRBD1
abundance: .
j_gene: TRBJ2-5
CDR3aa: CASSLTGHEQETQYF
CDR3nt: TGTGCCAGCAGCTTGACAGGGCACGAACAAGAGACCCAGTACTTC

v_gene: TRBV29-1
d_gene: .
abundance: .
j_gene: TRBJ1-2
CDR3aa: CSVDAGGETF
CDR3nt: TGCAGCGTTGATGCCGGCGGGGAAACCTTC

v_gene: TRBV13
d_gene: .
abundance: few
j_gene: TRBJ2-5
CDR3aa: CASSLVGAGETQYF
CDR3nt: TGTGCCAGCAGCTTAGTAGGGGCAGGAGAGACCCAGTACTTC

v_gene: TRBV27
d_gene: TRBD1
abundance: .
j_gene: TRBJ2-7
CDR3aa: CASSLGTGEHEQYF
CDR3nt: TGTGCCAGCAGTTTAGGGACAGGGGAGCACGAGCAGTACTTC

v_gene: TRBV14
d_gene: TRBD1
abundance: few
j_gene: TRBJ2-5
CDR3aa: CASSNRDRGETQYF
CDR3nt: TGTGCCAGCAGCAACCGGGACAGGGGAGAGACCCAGTACTTC

v_gene: TRBV27
d_gene: TRBD2
abundance: .
j_gene: TRBJ2-2
CDR3aa: CASSFYGGGTSGTGELFF
CDR3nt: TGTGCCAGCAGTTTCTATGGCGGGGGGACGTCGGGGACCGGGGAGCTGTTTTTT

v_gene: TRBV21-1
d_gene: .
abundance: few
j_gene: TRBJ2-7
CDR3aa: CASSTRGQGTPLEQYF
CDR3nt: TGTGCCAGCAGCACCCGGGGACAGGGGACACCACTCGAGCAGTACTTC

v_gene: TRBV5-1
d_gene: TRBD1
abundance: .
j_gene: TRBJ1-2
CDR3aa: CASSYRQGADGYTF
CDR3nt: TGCGCCAGCAGCTACCGACAGGGGGCTGATGGCTACACCTTC

v_gene: TRBV30
d_gene: .
abundance: .
j_gene: TRBJ2-1
CDR3aa: CAWTLGLVGNEQFF
CDR3nt: TGTGCCTGGACTCTAGGGCTAGTTGGCAATGAGCAGTTCTTC

v_gene: TRBV7-2
d_gene: TRBD1
abundance: .
j_gene: TRBJ2-7
CDR3aa: CASTPGTGGYEQYF
CDR3nt: TGTGCCAGCACCCCCGGGACAGGGGGATACGAGCAGTACTTC

v_gene: TRBV27
d_gene: .
abundance: .
j_gene: TRBJ2-3
CDR3aa: CASSLIPTADTQYF
CDR3nt: TGTGCCAGCAGTTTAATACCAACGGCAGATACGCAGTATTTT

v_gene: TRBV5-1
d_gene: TRBD2
abundance: .
j_gene: TRBJ2-2
CDR3aa: CASSLTRTSAANTGELFF
CDR3nt: TGCGCCAGCAGCTTGACTCGGACTAGCGCCGCGAACACCGGGGAGCTGTTTTTT

v_gene: TRBV4-1
d_gene: .
abundance: .
j_gene: TRBJ2-7
CDR3aa: CASSQGVGSSYEQYF
CDR3nt: TGCGCCAGCAGCCAAGGTGTGGGCAGCTCCTACGAGCAGTACTTC

v_gene: TRBV5-1
d_gene: TRBD1
abundance: .
j_gene: TRBJ1-1
CDR3aa: CASSWDRAGIMNTEAFF
CDR3nt: TGCGCCAGCAGCTGGGACAGGGCCGGTATTATGAACACTGAAGCTTTCTTT

v_gene: TRBV30
d_gene: TRBD2
abundance: .
j_gene: TRBJ2-7
CDR3aa: CAWTSGYEQYF
CDR3nt: TGTGCCTGGACTAGCGGTTACGAGCAGTACTTC

v_gene: TRBV29-1
d_gene: .
abundance: .
j_gene: TRBJ1-1
CDR3aa: CSVEERVARGKWRNTEAFF
CDR3nt: TGCAGCGTTGAGGAAAGGGTCGCCAGGGGAAAATGGAGAAACACTGAAGCTTTCTTT

v_gene: TRBV19
d_gene: TRBD2
abundance: .
j_gene: TRBJ2-5
CDR3aa: CASSPLRGRQPQETQYF
CDR3nt: TGTGCCAGTAGTCCACTACGCGGGAGACAGCCGCAAGAGACCCAGTACTTC

v_gene: TRBV13
d_gene: .
abundance: .
j_gene: TRBJ2-7
CDR3aa: CASSNSYEQYF
CDR3nt: TGTGCCAGCAGCAACTCCTACGAGCAGTACTTC

v_gene: TRBV25-1
d_gene: TRBD1
abundance: .
j_gene: TRBJ2-5
CDR3aa: CASSDRDRYQETQYF
CDR3nt: TGTGCCAGCAGTGACCGGGACAGGTACCAAGAGACCCAGTACTTC

v_gene: TRBV2
d_gene: TRBD2
abundance: .
j_gene: TRBJ2-7
CDR3aa: CASSDTRDYSYEQYF
CDR3nt: TGTGCCAGCAGTGACACCCGGGACTACTCCTACGAGCAGTACTTC

v_gene: TRBV6-4
d_gene: TRBD2
abundance: few
j_gene: TRBJ2-1
CDR3aa: CAKERAGVVYNEQFF
CDR3nt: TGTGCCAAGGAAAGAGCGGGAGTGGTATACAATGAGCAGTTCTTC

v_gene: TRBV27
d_gene: TRBD1
abundance: .
j_gene: TRBJ2-1
CDR3aa: CASSPGGIYNEQFF
CDR3nt: TGTGCCAGCAGTCCAGGGGGTATTTACAATGAGCAGTTCTTC

v_gene: TRBV27
d_gene: TRBD1
abundance: .
j_gene: TRBJ1-2
CDR3aa: CASSPSRTGYGYTF
CDR3nt: TGTGCCAGCAGTCCATCCAGGACAGGGTATGGCTACACCTTC

v_gene: TRBV5-1
d_gene: TRBD1
abundance: .
j_gene: TRBJ1-1
CDR3aa: CASSLDRRGTEAFF
CDR3nt: TGCGCCAGCAGCCTGGACAGGCGAGGTACTGAAGCTTTCTTT

v_gene: TRBV6-5
d_gene: .
abundance: once
j_gene: TRBJ1-1
CDR3aa: CASSYSKNTEAFF
CDR3nt: TGTGCCAGCAGTTACTCTAAGAACACTGAAGCTTTCTTT

v_gene: TRBV29-1
d_gene: TRBD1
abundance: few
j_gene: TRBJ2-7
CDR3aa: CSVENRQTGMGRYEQYF
CDR3nt: TGCAGCGTTGAAAATAGACAGACAGGGATGGGGAGATACGAGCAGTACTTC

v_gene: TRBV7-2
d_gene: TRBD1
abundance: .
j_gene: TRBJ1-2
CDR3aa: CASSDLRGPAFLVGYTF
CDR3nt: TGTGCCAGCAGCGACCTCAGGGGGCCGGCCTTCCTCGTTGGCTACACCTTC

v_gene: TRBV28
d_gene: TRBD2
abundance: .
j_gene: TRBJ2-3
CDR3aa: CASSFGGSTDTQYF
CDR3nt: TGTGCCAGCAGTTTCGGGGGGAGCACAGATACGCAGTATTTT

v_gene: TRBV5-6
d_gene: TRBD1
abundance: .
j_gene: TRBJ1-1
CDR3aa: CASSLDPGTVGAVGHEAFF
CDR3nt: TGTGCCAGCAGCTTGGACCCAGGGACAGTGGGAGCTGTAGGGCATGAAGCTTTCTTT

v_gene: TRBV30
d_gene: TRBD2
abundance: .
j_gene: TRBJ2-3
CDR3aa: CAWRSGTNTDTQYF
CDR3nt: TGTGCCTGGAGGAGCGGGACGAACACAGATACGCAGTATTTT

v_gene: TRBV4-1
d_gene: .
abundance: few
j_gene: TRBJ1-1
CDR3aa: CASRLRDAVDTEAFF
CDR3nt: TGCGCCAGCAGGCTTCGGGACGCGGTAGACACTGAAGCTTTCTTT

v_gene: TRBV5-1
d_gene: TRBD1
abundance: .
j_gene: TRBJ2-1
CDR3aa: CASRSNRDRVYNEQFF
CDR3nt: TGCGCCAGCAGATCAAACCGGGACAGGGTCTACAATGAGCAGTTCTTC

v_gene: TRBV28
d_gene: TRBD1
abundance: .
j_gene: TRBJ1-4
CDR3aa: CASSLRTGYNEKLFF
CDR3nt: TGTGCCAGCAGTTTACGGACAGGGTATAATGAAAAACTGTTTTTT

v_gene: TRBV28
d_gene: .
abundance: .
j_gene: TRBJ2-5
CDR3aa: CASSPGETQYF
CDR3nt: TGTGCCAGCAGTCCAGGGGAGACCCAGTACTTC

v_gene: TRBV5-1
d_gene: TRBD1
abundance: .
j_gene: TRBJ2-3
CDR3aa: CASSLAYQGEMGTDTQYF
CDR3nt: TGCGCCAGCAGCTTGGCCTACCAGGGGGAGATGGGCACAGATACGCAGTATTTT

v_gene: TRBV29-1
d_gene: .
abundance: .
j_gene: TRBJ2-1
CDR3aa: CSVEGRAGSYNEQFF
CDR3nt: TGCAGCGTTGAAGGGAGGGCAGGGTCCTACAATGAGCAGTTCTTC

v_gene: TRBV28
d_gene: .
abundance: few
j_gene: TRBJ2-6
CDR3aa: CASSTYESGANVLTF
CDR3nt: TGTGCCAGCAGCACATACGAGTCTGGGGCCAACGTCCTGACTTTC

v_gene: TRBV7-9
d_gene: .
abundance: many
j_gene: TRBJ1-6
CDR3aa: CASSKMTGTYSPLHF
CDR3nt: TGTGCCAGCAGCAAGATGACAGGAACCTATTCACCCCTCCACTTT

v_gene: TRBV5-1
d_gene: .
abundance: .
j_gene: TRBJ2-5
CDR3aa: CASSSVQETQYF
CDR3nt: TGCGCCAGCAGCTCGGTCCAAGAGACCCAGTACTTC

v_gene: TRBV6-5
d_gene: TRBD2
abundance: .
j_gene: TRBJ2-3
CDR3aa: CASSKGLAGTDTQYF
CDR3nt: TGTGCCAGCAGTAAAGGACTAGCGGGGACAGATACGCAGTATTTT

v_gene: TRBV7-9
d_gene: TRBD1
abundance: .
j_gene: TRBJ2-7
CDR3aa: CASSSPQGEEQYF
CDR3nt: TGTGCCAGCAGCTCTCCACAGGGGGAGGAGCAGTACTTC

v_gene: TRBV30
d_gene: TRBD1
abundance: .
j_gene: TRBJ1-3
CDR3aa: CAWSSGRGSDTIYF
CDR3nt: TGTGCCTGGAGTAGCGGCAGGGGGTCGGACACCATATATTTT

v_gene: TRBV6-4
d_gene: .
abundance: .
j_gene: TRBJ2-6
CDR3aa: CASSADGFSGANVLTF
CDR3nt: TGTGCCAGCAGTGCCGACGGATTCTCTGGGGCCAACGTCCTGACTTTC

v_gene: TRBV14
d_gene: TRBD1
abundance: few
j_gene: TRBJ2-2
CDR3aa: CASSAGQGPGELFF
CDR3nt: TGTGCCAGCAGCGCAGGACAGGGGCCCGGGGAGCTGTTTTTT

v_gene: TRBV5-6
d_gene: TRBD2
abundance: .
j_gene: TRBJ2-5
CDR3aa: CASSFSSGYQETQYF
CDR3nt: TGTGCCAGCAGCTTCAGTAGCGGGTACCAAGAGACCCAGTACTTC

v_gene: TRBV6-5
d_gene: .
abundance: .
j_gene: TRBJ2-7
CDR3aa: CASSPPGDRYEQYF
CDR3nt: TGTGCCAGCAGTCCACCAGGGGATAGGTACGAGCAGTACTTC

v_gene: TRBV4-1
d_gene: TRBD1
abundance: .
j_gene: TRBJ2-3
CDR3aa: CASSRTGGGTDTQYF
CDR3nt: TGCGCCAGCAGCCGAACAGGGGGCGGCACAGATACGCAGTATTTT

v_gene: TRBV27
d_gene: .
abundance: few
j_gene: TRBJ2-1
CDR3aa: CASSQGYNEQFF
CDR3nt: TGTGCCAGCAGCCAAGGATACAATGAGCAGTTCTTC

v_gene: TRBV11-2
d_gene: TRBD2
abundance: .
j_gene: TRBJ2-1
CDR3aa: CASSPIAGRTLYEQFF
CDR3nt: TGTGCCAGCAGTCCTATAGCGGGTAGGACCCTCTATGAGCAGTTCTTC

v_gene: TRBV7-9
d_gene: .
abundance: .
j_gene: TRBJ2-3
CDR3aa: CASSSPLGLTDTQYF
CDR3nt: TGTGCCAGCAGCTCGCCCCTGGGCCTCACAGATACGCAGTATTTT

v_gene: TRBV27
d_gene: .
abundance: .
j_gene: TRBJ1-2
CDR3aa: CASSFRGIGYTF
CDR3nt: TGTGCCAGCAGTTTTAGGGGGATCGGCTACACCTTC

v_gene: TRBV4-2
d_gene: .
abundance: few
j_gene: TRBJ2-7
CDR3aa: CASSQEKGPYEQYF
CDR3nt: TGTGCCAGCAGCCAAGAGAAGGGTCCCTACGAGCAGTACTTC